One sample yielded the 16 T cell receptor beta chains listed below, sequenced in a study of Ad26.COV2.S vaccination and SARS-CoV-2 variants. Using immunoSEQ multiplex PCR, the repertoire was profiled, and TCRdb retains in-frame clones only, with some absent. The sample includes roughly 380,000 clones, roughly nine tenths of them seen just once. Here the sequenced sample was peripheral blood, taken after recovery from COVID-19. These receptors came from a human donor who had recovered from COVID-19.

The rearrangement uses TRBV2 and TRBJ1-1; the D gene is possibly TRBD1 (6 bases). CDR3 size: 15 residues. Germline V gives CDR1 SNHLY, CDR2 FYNNEI. Trimming removed 6 bases from V and 1 base from J, with 15 bases in between. The CDR3 DNA follows: TGTGCCAGCAGATCCGGACAGACCGGGAACACTGAAGCTTTCTTT. This encodes CASRSGQTGNTEAFF.

This chain links TRBV15 with TRBJ1-1; TRBD1 might be the D (5 bases). In germline, CDR1 is LNHNV, CDR2 YYDKDF (reference sequence). Trimming stripped 1 base from V and 5 bases from J, with 14 bases between. CDR3 length: 15 residues. The CDR3 loop reads CATSRVVGGKTEAFF. In DNA, the CDR3 is TGTGCCACCAGCAGAGTTGTGGGGGGGAAGACTGAAGCTTTCTTT. Drawing the rest from reference TRBV15 and TRBJ1-1, the complete variable domain is DAMVIQNPRYQVTQFGKPVTLSCSQTLNHNVMYWYQQKSSQAPKLLFHYYDKDFNNEADTPDNFQSRRPNTSFCFLDIRSPGLGDTAMYLCATSRVVGGKTEAFFGQGTRLTVV.

The chain joins TRBV27 to TRBJ1-1; D ambiguous. The CDR3 has 13 amino acids. Trimming pared 3 bases from V and 1 base from J, leaving 6 bases between. Germline CDR1 reads MNHEY; CDR2 reads SMNVEV (reference sequence). This chain's CDR3 is CASSFGWNTEAFF. The CDR3 bases are TGTGCCAGCAGTTTTGGGTGGAACACTGAAGCTTTCTTT.

V usage is TRBV9 and J usage is TRBJ2-2; D is possibly TRBD1 or TRBD2 (5 bases each). Germline CDR1 is SGDLS and CDR2 is YYNGEE. Trimming left V 3 bases short and J 1 base short, with 16 bases between. CDR3 length: 17 residues. The CDR3 spells CASSAFPRDGNTGELFF. The CDR3 DNA reads as TGTGCCAGCAGCGCTTTCCCCCGGGACGGGAACACCGGGGAGCTGTTTTTT.

This clone was recorded only once. The chain is built from TRBV12-5 and TRBJ1-1; 7 nucleotides agree with TRBD1. There are 16 residues in the CDR3. V shed 0 bases and J 4 bases; nucleotides not matched to a gene: 8. Germline V gives CDR1 LGHNT, CDR2 FRNRAP. CDR3 DNA: TGTGCTAGTGGTTTGGTACGGGGGCAGGGGGGCACTGAAGCTTTCTTT. The encoded protein is CASGLVRGQGGTEAFF.

The rearrangement uses TRBV13 and TRBJ2-3; D unclear. Germline assignment: CDR1 PRHDT and CDR2 FYEKMQ (reference sequence). The ends were cut back, 0 bases at V and 0 bases at J, with 19 bases in the middle. The CDR3 runs to 19 residues. The chain's CDR3 is CASSLGLFRSSTSTDTQYF. CDR3 nucleotide sequence: TGTGCCAGCAGCTTAGGCCTGTTTCGGAGTTCGACGAGCACAGATACGCAGTATTTT.

The chain links TRBV25-1 to TRBJ1-5, with a weak D call TRBD1 (5 bases). The germline V and J ends were trimmed by 1 base and 6 bases, with 13 bases remaining between them. The V gene's germline CDR1 is MGHDK and CDR2 SYGVNS. The CDR3 is made up of 15 amino acids. The CDR3 sequence is CASSESGGFFQPQHF. The CDR3 DNA sequence: TGTGCCAGCAGTGAATCGGGGGGGTTTTTTCAGCCCCAGCATTTT.

This chain connects TRBV28 to TRBJ1-1; 8 positions match TRBD1. The CDR3 runs to 14 residues. Germline CDR1 reads MDHEN; CDR2 reads SYDVKM. V lost 6 bases and J lost 4; bases outside the gene matches: 7. DNA of the CDR3: TGTGCCAGCAGCCCGGACAGGGTTGGCACTGAAGCTTTCTTT. Translating gives CASSPDRVGTEAFF.

The chain combines TRBV2 with TRBJ2-7, with D unresolved. The CDR3 contains 14 residues. Germline CDR1 SNHLY, CDR2 FYNNEI. V shed 5 bases and J shed 0 bases, with 11 bases lying between them. Here the CDR3 DNA reads TGTGCCAGCAGTAGAGACACCAGCTCCTACGAGCAGTACTTC. As protein: CASSRDTSSYEQYF.

This chain uses TRBV6-5 with TRBJ1-1, with 7 bases aligning to TRBD1. V dropped 6 bases and J dropped 3; count of bases not matched to a gene: 4. The germline CDR1 and CDR2 sequences are MNHEY and SVGAGI. This CDR3 has 13 amino acids. CDR3 protein: CASSRGAHTEAFF. The CDR3 DNA is TGTGCCAGCAGCAGGGGGGCTCACACTGAAGCTTTCTTT.

This CDR3 is CASSYKQGAEAFF. The CDR3 DNA sequence: TGCGCCAGCAGTTATAAACAGGGCGCTGAAGCTTTCTTT. The chain couples TRBV10-1 to TRBJ1-1; D might be TRBD1 (6 bases). The CDR3 spans 13 residues. From germline, CDR1 is WNHNN and CDR2 SYGVQD (reference sequence). The germline V and J ends were trimmed by 5 bases and 6 bases, with 13 bases remaining between them.

This chain links TRBV5-1 with TRBJ1-5, with D uncertain. Germline lookup yields CDR1 SGHRS and CDR2 YFSETQ. The CDR3 totals 14 residues. Between the trimmed V and J ends, which lost 0 bases and 10 bases, there was a span of 14 bases. The CDR3 DNA reads as TGCGCCAGCAGCTTGGCAGGACCTACCGATCCCCAGCATTTT. It specifies CASSLAGPTDPQHF.

The chain combines TRBV5-4 with TRBJ2-7; D unclear. Trimming left V 4 bases short and J 5 bases short, with 16 bases between. The CDR3 totals 14 residues. Looked up from germline, CDR1 is SGHNT and CDR2 is YYREEE (reference sequence). CDR3 region: CASSRRLGMDEQYF. The CDR3 region has the DNA TGTGCCAGCAGCCGTAGACTTGGTATGGACGAGCAGTACTTC.

V is TRBV6-5 and J is TRBJ1-5; a weak D match, TRBD1 (5 bases). Trimming took off 0 bases at V and 5 bases at J, with 14 bases between the two ends. Germline V gene data show CDR1 as MNHEY and CDR2 as SVGAGI. The CDR3 runs to 16 residues. CDR3 sequence: CASSYSTDRPYQPQHF. CDR3 DNA sequence: TGTGCCAGCAGTTACTCAACCGACAGACCCTATCAGCCCCAGCATTTT.

The CDR3 sequence is CASSFSGISTNEKLFF. The CDR3 DNA reads TGTGCCAGCAGTTTTTCGGGTATTAGTACTAATGAAAAACTGTTTTTT. This chain uses TRBV28 with TRBJ1-4; no clear D gene. Germline V CDR1 and CDR2: MDHEN, SYDVKM. The CDR3 spans 16 residues. V gave up 3 bases and J gave up 2 bases, with 13 bases separating them.

The rearrangement links TRBV10-3 to TRBJ1-2, with 7 bases lining up with TRBD1. This CDR3 contains 14 residues. Germline lookup yields CDR1 ENHRY and CDR2 SYGVKD. V shed 4 bases, J shed 0 bases, and the junction held 2 bases outside the gene matches. The CDR3 DNA is TGTGCCATCAGTGTAACAGGGGCTAACTATGGCTACACCTTC. This translates into CAISVTGANYGYTF.